This T cell receptor (beta chain) is from a study of T cells after yellow fever vaccination. TCR cDNA, made by 5'RACE template switching, carried an added universal primer site and UMIs. Using its own MiXCR run on the 5' RACE reads, TCRdb lists one record per CDR3 protein. The sample gives some 240,000 distinct CDR3 sequences, 5.2% of which show up once; less than 3.5% is in the top ten. In its sample, this clonotype was seen a few times. Its antigen is unknown. Findings and limits, study-wide: CD4 and CD8 compartments shared a small share of clonotypes, likely from convergent recombination.

The sequencing here drew on CD4+ T cells sorted from PBMCs, taken on the day of the yellow fever booster vaccination. The receptor comes from a man younger than 35 who received the YFV17D yellow fever vaccine.

The CDR3 sequence is CASSSATRYGYTF. The DNA for the CDR3 is TGTGCCAGCTCATCTGCCACTCGGTATGGCTACACCTTC. J is TRBJ1-2 and V is TRBV18, with unresolved D. Germline V gene lookup returns CDR1 KGHSH and CDR2 LQKENI. This CDR3 is built from 13 residues. V was shortened by 5 bases and J by 5 bases, with 12 bases between the two germline ends.